This record looks at one T cell receptor beta chain sequence and its context. This clone was found once. Its antigen is unknown. Per-nucleotide qualities are absent, and no much larger clonotype sits a single base away. Libraries were prepared through the immunoSEQ multiplex PCR assay. DNA from the cultured and isolated CD4+ T cells underwent TCR beta CDR3 sequencing. The authors' pipeline ran thus. Non-productive TCR sequences were removed and reads were trimmed to the CDR3 region, keeping CDR3s of at least 7 amino acids. Antigen-specific clonotypes were identified with the MANAFEST web app by comparing expansion in peptide wells against reference cultures. For clones to be considered positive, expansion at FDR<0.05 versus reference and all other wells, an odds ratio above 5, and a frequency above 0.1% in two replicate wells were required. Clonotypes significantly expanded in SARS-CoV-2 spike wells and in at least one common cold coronavirus spike condition were defined as cross-reactive. CDR3 similarity was assessed by Levenshtein distance using the stringdist R package, and unrooted trees were constructed with ape in R 3.6.1. Entries here come from immuneACCESS through TCRdb and include only in-frame sequences with V and J called. Some clones fail to appear in such tables; in the studies checked, an unresolved V gene covers under half of the shortfall, and the cause of the remainder is unknown. V and J calls and clone size are as listed in that table; D and trimming were resolved from the DNA. The sample records about 22,000 clones, more than 70% of which are singletons. The ten biggest clones cover approximately 16% of the sample.

This sample is part of a study of vaccination effects on CD4 cells after COVID-19 (dated by TCRdb to between 2021 and 2023). With regard to the full study: Two doses of either the BNT162b2 or the mRNA-1273 mRNA SARS-CoV-2 vaccine were administered to participants. Pre-vaccine samples from a couple of convalescent patients were drawn 16 days and one week before the first dose, 142 and 148 days after COVID-19 diagnosis. The study compared SARS-CoV-2 spike-specific CD4+ TCR repertoires before and after mRNA vaccination in COVID-19 convalescent patients and infection-naive vaccine recipients. A total of 10 COVID-19 convalescent patients and several SARS-CoV-2-naive healthy vaccine recipients were included in the full study. Cultures from other donors in the study were sequenced with the Oncomine TCR Beta short-read assay on an Illumina iSeq 100. Overall study outcomes, separate from this receptor: In convalescent patients, the post-vaccine spike-reactive repertoire consisted mainly of new vaccine-induced clones, largely distinct from infection-induced clones. At late post-vaccination timepoints, both infection-induced and vaccine-induced clones showed marked clonal contraction, consistent with waning T cell responses. The study was limited by a small number of convalescent patients, and early post-infection timepoints were lacking.

In the ViraFEST assay, PBMC were stimulated with viral peptide pools, and TCR sequencing was then used to find antigen-specific CD4+ T cell clonotypes based on their expansion. After less than eleven days of culture, CD4+ T cells were isolated with the EasySep CD4+ T cell isolation kit. PCR-confirmed SARS-CoV-2 infection had occurred in convalescent patients between March and December 2020, before the Alpha, Beta and Delta variants emerged in the United States. Over 1.5 million PBMC per well were cultured with around 9.8 ug/ml peptides in IMDM containing around 5.3% human AB serum, approximately 10 IU/ml IL-2 and gentamicin. Half of the culture medium was replaced with fresh IL-2-containing medium on days 3 and 7. Unless otherwise noted, each peptide stimulation condition was cultured in triplicate wells. Using Ficoll-Paque Plus gradient centrifugation, PBMC were separated from whole blood and then either used fresh or cryopreserved at -140C. The spike proteins of SARS-CoV-2 and of the common cold coronaviruses HCoV-NL63, HCoV-OC43 and HCoV-229E were spanned by overlapping peptide pools. The QIAamp micro DNA kit was used to extract genomic DNA from the cultured CD4+ T cells.

For CDR1 and CDR2, the germline V gene lists MNHEY and SVGEGT. The CDR3 runs 14 residues from the cysteine to the phenylalanine. Of all the DNA, just the CDR3 is kept, 42 bases in frame from base 1. Between the V and J ends, shortened by 8 bases and 4 bases respectively, the junction contains 16 bases. This sequence was found in a human donor who had a prior SARS-CoV-2 infection. This specimen consisted of CD4+ T cells from PBMCs cultured with SARS-CoV-2 spike peptides, obtained before COVID-19 vaccination. The cell subset or site label of this sample denotes: SARS-CoV-2 spike overlapping peptide pool stimulation. The V gene is TRBV6-2 or TRBV6-3 and the J gene is TRBJ2-3, with the D segment identity uncertain. CDR3 reads: CASGLQGFSDTQYF. Here is the DNA: TGTGCCAGCGGCCTGCAAGGGTTTTCAGATACGCAGTATTTT.